This TCR beta chain was recovered during a study of blood T cell repertoires in COVID-19. Generated by immunoSEQ multiplex PCR, the TCRdb table keeps only in-frame clones and is missing some. The table includes around 72,000 clones, roughly four fifths detected once. Germline CDR1 reads SGHAT; CDR2 reads FQNNGV. V trimming: 0 bases; J trimming: 1 base; junction bases outside the gene matches: 9. The CDR3 consists of 18 residues. This clone was counted once. Sequenced: peripheral blood. The TCR was taken from a woman between 65 and 79 years old with acute or convalescent COVID-19. The rearrangement joins TRBV11-2 to TRBJ2-1; 7 nucleotides agree with TRBD2. The CDR3 here is CASSLEVGGPRSYNEQFF. In DNA, the CDR3 is TGTGCCAGCAGCTTAGAGGTGGGAGGGCCGCGGTCCTACAATGAGCAGTTCTTC.